One and the same sample provided the 8 T cell receptor beta chains below, sequenced in a study of regulatory T cells in long-lasting Graves disease. CDR3 regions were amplified by Arm-PCR using iRepertoire HTBI primers to build TCR beta libraries. TCRdb reanalysed the multiplex PCR reads using MiXCR and keeps one entry per CDR3 protein. The data contain about 440,000 distinct CDR3 sequences, about 17% of them singletons. Time point specified: newly diagnosed GD, antithyroid drugs for less than 3 months. Construction of the TCR library relied on RNA isolated from PBMCs. The data were also submitted as part of a second study, on T cells in Graves' hyperthyroidism and ophthalmopathy.

Sequenced material: peripheral blood mononuclear cells (PBMCs), taken at new diagnosis, from a patient treated with antithyroid drugs. The receptors were gathered from a woman in her twenties or thirties with Graves disease.

This clonotype was picked up many times. The chain recombines TRBV5-1 with TRBJ2-3; D is possibly TRBD1 or TRBD2 (5 bases each). The CDR3 has 15 residues. The germline V and J ends were trimmed by 2 bases and 0 bases, with 10 bases remaining between them. CDR1 is SGHRS, CDR2 YFSETQ, per germline. The CDR3 is CASSFGTVSTDTQYF. CDR3 DNA: TGCGCCAGCAGCTTTGGGACCGTAAGCACAGATACGCAGTATTTT.

The CDR3 DNA follows: TGTGCCAGCAGCGTTAGTCCCAGGGACTACAATGAGCAGTTCTTC. As protein: CASSVSPRDYNEQFF. The chain combines TRBV9 with TRBJ2-1; maybe TRBD1 (5 bases). The CDR3 sequence is 15 residues long. Trimming left V 2 bases short and J 3 bases short, with 12 bases between. Germline CDR1 and CDR2: SGDLS and YYNGEE.

The table lists this clonotype with a few counts. CDR3 region: CASSSNRGPEKLFF. The CDR3 region has the DNA TGTGCCAGCAGCTCCAACAGGGGGCCCGAAAAACTGTTTTTT. The chain links TRBV9 to TRBJ1-4; 9 nucleotides match TRBD1. V was clipped by 4 bases and J by 8 bases; unmatched bases: 6. Germline values: CDR1 SGDLS, CDR2 YYNGEE. The CDR3 contains 14 residues.

V and J are TRBV28 and TRBJ2-5, with 11 positions matching TRBD2. Germline CDR1 MDHEN, CDR2 SYDVKM. The CDR3 loop spans 15 amino acids. After removal of 7 bases from V and 3 bases from J, the junction contained 7 bases not matched to a gene. The CDR3 DNA reads TGTGCCAGCATAGGTATGGGACTAGCGGAAGAGACCCAGTACTTC. It specifies CASIGMGLAEETQYF. Complete variable domain (other parts from reference TRBV28 and TRBJ2-5): DVKVTQSSRYLVKRTGEKVFLECVQDMDHENMFWYRQDPGLGLRLIYFSYDVKMKEKGDIPEGYSVSREKKERFSLILESASTNQTSMYLCASIGMGLAEETQYFGPGTRLLVL.

Ten or more counts support this clonotype. The gene calls are TRBV6-2 or TRBV6-3 and TRBJ2-3; D may correspond to TRBD1 or TRBD2 (6 bases each). Trimming shortened V by 4 bases and J by 8 bases, and 13 bases separated the two germline ends. This CDR3 is built from 13 residues. Germline V lookup: CDR1 MNHEY, CDR2 SVGEGT. The CDR3 sequence is CASSWKQGGTQYF. CDR3 bases: TGTGCCAGCAGTTGGAAACAGGGAGGTACGCAGTATTTT.

This clonotype was detected only a few times. The chain has TRBV19 and TRBJ2-1; the D gene is possibly TRBD1 (6 bases). From germline, CDR1 is LNHDA and CDR2 SQIVND (reference sequence). The CDR3 runs 11 residues. V shed 8 bases and J shed 9 bases, with 11 bases lying between them. The chain's CDR3 is CASRSGVEQFF. The CDR3 DNA is TGTGCCAGTCGTTCAGGGGTTGAGCAGTTCTTC.

CDR3 region: CASSARTSGSETQYF. CDR3 bases: TGTGCCAGCAGCGCGCGGACTAGCGGGAGCGAGACCCAGTACTTC. V and J are TRBV5-4 and TRBJ2-5; 13 bases map to TRBD2. The CDR3 contains 15 residues. V shed 4 bases and J 5 bases; nucleotides not matched to a gene: 5. Germline loops: CDR1 SGHNT, CDR2 YYREEE (reference sequence).

This clonotype has at least ten counts. The J gene is TRBJ2-7, the V gene TRBV28; D not resolved. Germline loops: CDR1 MDHEN, CDR2 SYDVKM. This CDR3 has 11 residues. V gave up 8 bases and J gave up 4 bases, with 9 bases separating them. The CDR3 reads CASVLGYEQYF. CDR3 coding DNA: TGTGCCAGCGTTCTTGGTTACGAGCAGTACTTC.